This section outlines one T cell receptor beta chain sequence together with its context. The data are from a study of blood T cell repertoires in COVID-19. The wider study: Material from acute and convalescent COVID-19 was sourced from the United States, Italy and Spain.

Sequenced by immunoSEQ multiplex PCR; TCRdb stores in-frame clones only, minus some. The repertoire holds around 230,000 clones, with under 90% as singletons. Germline trimming cut 6 bases from V and 4 bases from J; bases unmatched to any gene: 3. The CDR3 totals 14 residues. The germline V gene encodes CDR1 LGHNT and CDR2 FRNRAP. Sequenced: peripheral blood. The receptor was derived from a woman aged 40 to 50 with active or convalescent COVID-19. The chain has TRBV12-5 and TRBJ2-3; the match to TRBD1 covers 11 bases. The CDR3 DNA is TGTGCTAGTGGCCCGGGACAGGGGGCAGATACGCAGTATTTT. Its translation is CASGPGQGADTQYF.